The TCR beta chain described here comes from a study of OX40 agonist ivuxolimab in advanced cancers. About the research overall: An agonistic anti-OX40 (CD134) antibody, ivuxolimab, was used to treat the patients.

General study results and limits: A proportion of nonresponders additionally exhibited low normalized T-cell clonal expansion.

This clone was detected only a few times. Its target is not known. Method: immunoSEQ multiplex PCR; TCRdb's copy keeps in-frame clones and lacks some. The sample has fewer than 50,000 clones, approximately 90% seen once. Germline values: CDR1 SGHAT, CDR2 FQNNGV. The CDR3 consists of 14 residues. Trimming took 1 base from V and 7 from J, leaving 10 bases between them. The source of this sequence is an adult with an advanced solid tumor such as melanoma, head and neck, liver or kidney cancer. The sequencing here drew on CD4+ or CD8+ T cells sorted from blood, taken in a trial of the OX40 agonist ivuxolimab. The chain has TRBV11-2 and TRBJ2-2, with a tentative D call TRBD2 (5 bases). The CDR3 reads CASSLAGLIGELFF. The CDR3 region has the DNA TGTGCCAGCAGCTTAGCAGGACTGATCGGGGAGCTGTTTTTT. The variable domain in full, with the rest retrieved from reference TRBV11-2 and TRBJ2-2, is EAGVAQSPRYKIIEKRQSVAFWCNPISGHATLYWYQQILGQGPKLLIQFQNNGVVDDSQLPKDRFSAERLKGVDSTLKIQPAKLEDSAVYLCASSLAGLIGELFFGEGSRLTVL.